This entry lists 14 T cell receptor beta chains sequenced from one sample in a study of early T cells in non-severe SARS-CoV-2 infection. TCRdb independently ran MiXCR on the 5' RACE reads; one entry per CDR3 protein. Here the sample spans about 100,000 distinct CDR3 sequences, about 13% being singletons. The sample was whole blood. These receptors were taken from an adult who was a healthcare worker with PCR-confirmed SARS-CoV-2 infection or an uninfected control (not recorded which).

This clonotype was observed a few times. The rearrangement joins TRBV12-3 or TRBV12-4 to TRBJ1-4; possible D gene TRBD1, 5 bases. Trimming pared 5 bases from V and 5 bases from J, leaving 15 bases between. This CDR3 is built from 15 residues. CDR3 protein: CASSPREGANEKLFF. The CDR3 nucleotides read TGTGCCAGCAGTCCCCGGGAAGGGGCGAATGAAAAACTGTTTTTT.

This clonotype was seen only a few times. The rearrangement uses TRBV28 and TRBJ1-5; D might be TRBD1 (6 bases). The CDR3 is 14 residues long. Trimming removed 8 bases from V and 2 bases from J, with 13 bases in between. Germline V gives CDR1 MDHEN, CDR2 SYDVKM. The DNA of the CDR3 is TGTGCCAGCGAACCAGGGGACGGCAATCAGCCCCAGCATTTT. It translates to CASEPGDGNQPQHF.

This clonotype was recorded at least ten times. The chain employs TRBV20-1 and TRBJ1-2, with D unclear. The CDR3 is made up of 14 amino acids. V gave up 0 bases and J gave up 8 bases, with 16 bases separating them. Per germline, CDR1 DFQATT and CDR2 SNEGSKA (reference sequence). CDR3 loop: CSARDDLQSGGYTF. In DNA form, the CDR3 reads TGCAGTGCTAGAGATGATCTACAGTCGGGAGGCTACACCTTC.

This clonotype is termed medium-sized (0.01 to 0.1%). The chain couples TRBV27 to TRBJ2-5; a possible D gene is TRBD1 (6 bases). The CDR3 has 12 amino acids. Trimming cost V 11 bases and J 2 bases, with 12 bases left between them. CDR1 is MNHEY and CDR2 is SMNVEV in the germline V gene (reference sequence). The DNA for the CDR3 is TGTGCCTTTGGGGGCCCGCAAGAGACCCAGTACTTC. This gives the protein CAFGGPQETQYF.

The CDR3 sequence: CASRRWLSGELFF. In DNA form, the CDR3 reads TGTGCCAGCAGGAGGTGGCTCTCCGGGGAGCTGTTTTTT. The J gene is TRBJ2-2, the V gene TRBV7-9; no definite D call. Germline V gives CDR1 SEHNR, CDR2 FQNEAQ (reference sequence). The CDR3 loop spans 13 amino acids. The V gene lost 6 bases and the J gene lost 6 bases, with 11 bases spanning the gap.

This clonotype was seen ten or more times. The genes are TRBV2 and TRBJ1-3; D gene unclear. Looked up from germline, CDR1 is SNHLY and CDR2 is FYNNEI. This CDR3 has 14 residues. Trimming took off 4 bases at V and 0 bases at J, with 7 bases between the two ends. The CDR3 region is CASSGTFSGNTIYF. The CDR3 DNA reads TGTGCCAGCAGTGGGACGTTCTCTGGAAACACCATATATTTT.

For this clonotype: This clone may be a read error of a much larger clone one base away. The chain joins TRBV2 to TRBJ2-1, with D possibly TRBD2 on 6 matching bases. From germline, CDR1 is SNHLY and CDR2 FYNNEI. The CDR3 extends over 14 amino acids. CDR3: CASNLAGPYNDQFF. For the CDR3, the DNA is TGTGCCAGCAATCTGGCGGGACCCTACAATGATCAGTTCTTC. Variable domain in full (rest from reference TRBV2 and TRBJ2-1): EPEVTQTPSHQVTQMGQEVILRCVPISNHLYFYWYRQILGQKVEFLVSFYNNEISEKSEIFDDQFSVERPDGSNFTLKIRSTKLEDSAMYFCASNLAGPYNDQFFGPGTRLTVL.

Ten or more counts support this clonotype. This rearrangement joins TRBV10-3 to TRBJ2-7; no clear D gene. V shed 6 bases and J shed 2 bases, with 8 bases lying between them. The CDR3 totals 12 residues. Germline CDR1 and CDR2: ENHRY and SYGVKD. In nucleotides, the CDR3 is TGTGCCATCAGCGACGGAACCTACGAGCAGTACTTC. The encoded protein is CAISDGTYEQYF.

This clonotype was seen a handful of times. One end of the junction fails to match germline, which may point to a read error. The V call is TRBV6-2 or TRBV6-3, the J call TRBJ2-1, with 9 bases lining up with TRBD2. The length of the CDR3 is 14 residues. The germline V gene has CDR1 MNHEY and CDR2 SVGEGT. CDR3 region: CASSSPGLATFGIF. The CDR3 coding sequence is TGTGCCAGCAGTTCGCCGGGACTAGCCACGTTTGGGATCTTC.

V is TRBV12-3 or TRBV12-4 and J is TRBJ2-5; 10 nucleotides align to TRBD2. CDR3 size: 14 residues. Germline trimming cut 5 bases from V and 5 bases from J; bases unmatched to any gene: 5. The CDR3 DNA reads as TGTGCCAGCAGTCTCGGACTAGCGGCTGAGACCCAGTACTTC. It is translated as CASSLGLAAETQYF.

The V gene is TRBV5-1, the J gene TRBJ2-2; a weak D match, TRBD2 (6 bases). V gave up 4 bases and J gave up 1 base, with 11 bases separating them. Germline V lookup: CDR1 SGHRS, CDR2 YFSETQ. The CDR3 is made up of 15 amino acids. The CDR3 loop reads CASSLPGGNTGELFF. The CDR3 DNA reads TGCGCCAGCAGCCTTCCCGGGGGGAACACCGGGGAGCTGTTTTTT.

The chain links TRBV6-2 or TRBV6-3 to TRBJ2-1, with 10 bases matching TRBD2. CDR3 length equals 15 residues. Germline CDR1 MNHEY, CDR2 SVGEGT. Trimming at V came to 9 bases and at J to 4 bases, leaving 9 bases not matched to a gene. CDR3 in DNA: TGTGCCAGTACAAAACTAGCGGGGTCTTACAATGAGCAGTTCTTC. Its translation: CASTKLAGSYNEQFF.

Ten or more counts support this clonotype. V is TRBV10-2 and J is TRBJ2-7; possibly TRBD1 for D (6 bases). The V gene lost 8 bases and the J gene lost 1 base, with 12 bases spanning the gap. Germline loops: CDR1 WSHSY, CDR2 SAAADI. The CDR3 consists of 13 residues. The chain's CDR3 is CASGDIVSYEQYF. In DNA form, the CDR3 reads TGCGCCAGCGGGGACATCGTATCCTACGAGCAGTACTTC.

The gene calls are TRBV5-1 and TRBJ1-2; D might be TRBD1 (6 bases). The germline V and J ends were trimmed by 4 bases and 5 bases, with 15 bases remaining between them. The CDR3 loop spans 14 amino acids. Germline V gene data show CDR1 as SGHRS and CDR2 as YFSETQ. The CDR3 bases are TGCGCCAGCAGCGAGGACAGCGTGAGTTATGGCTACACCTTC. Protein: CASSEDSVSYGYTF.